The 29 T cell receptor beta chains listed next were all sequenced from one sample in a study of technical replicates of blood from a handful of donors. Using immunoSEQ multiplex PCR, the repertoire was profiled, and TCRdb retains in-frame clones only, with some absent. Seen here are about 50,000 clones, 90% to 95% observed once, and the top ten hold about 3%. Sequenced input: PBMCs. The source of these receptors is a human donor in good health. Some clones in this sample may be carry-over from other donors' samples.

This clone was detected once. This chain connects TRBV7-9 to TRBJ2-5; no firm D call. CDR3 length: 15 amino acids. Germline loops: CDR1 SEHNR, CDR2 FQNEAQ (reference sequence). Trimming removed 2 bases at V and 2 bases at J, with 12 bases between. CDR3 in amino acids: CASSLLSILQETQYF. CDR3 nucleotides: TGTGCCAGCAGCTTACTATCGATTTTGCAAGAGACCCAGTACTTC.

The chain carries TRBV4-3 and TRBJ2-7, with no clear D. The V and J ends lost 8 bases and 5 bases respectively, with 16 bases between them. Germline-derived CDR1 and CDR2 are LGHNA and YSLEER. The CDR3 spans 13 residues. The CDR3 sequence is CASSLRNWDEQYF. The CDR3 bases are TGCGCCAGCTCACTACGGAACTGGGACGAGCAGTACTTC.

The chain joins TRBV2 to TRBJ1-2, with a weak D call TRBD1 (6 bases). Trimming removed 6 bases at V and 8 bases at J, with 13 bases between. Per germline, CDR1 SNHLY and CDR2 FYNNEI. This CDR3 region has 12 residues. This chain's CDR3 is CASSRDTGGYTF. The CDR3 bases are TGTGCCAGCAGCCGGGACACGGGGGGCTACACCTTC.

J is TRBJ2-1 and V is TRBV9, with D maybe TRBD2 (5 bases). There are 15 residues in the CDR3. Trimming took off 0 bases at V and 4 bases at J, with 11 bases between the two ends. The germline gives CDR1 SGDLS, CDR2 YYNGEE. Here the CDR3 DNA reads TGTGCCAGCAGCGTAGGAGGGAGTTTTTACAATGAGCAGTTCTTC. Translation gives CASSVGGSFYNEQFF.

The chain employs TRBV6-5 and TRBJ1-5; the match to TRBD1 covers 10 bases. Germline V gene lookup returns CDR1 MNHEY and CDR2 SVGAGI. CDR3 size: 15 residues. V shed 6 bases, J shed 3 bases, and the junction held 5 bases outside the gene matches. The CDR3 DNA sequence: TGTGCCAGCAGCAGGGACAGGGGACCCAATCAGCCCCAGCATTTT. Amino acid sequence: CASSRDRGPNQPQHF.

This clone is a singleton in its sample. The chain combines TRBV7-4 with TRBJ2-7; D unresolved. The CDR3 is made up of 14 amino acids. The V end was cut by 8 bases, the J end by 4 bases, with 18 bases between. Per the germline V gene, CDR1 is SGHVT and CDR2 is SQSDAQ. In nucleotides, the CDR3 is TGTGCCAGCTGCGACACGCCGCCGTTATACGAGCAGTACTTC. Translating it yields CASCDTPPLYEQYF.

V is TRBV27 and J is TRBJ1-6; D not certain. Per germline, CDR1 MNHEY and CDR2 SMNVEV (reference sequence). The germline V and J ends were trimmed by 5 bases and 0 bases, with 8 bases remaining between them. This CDR3 contains 15 residues. CDR3 amino acids: CASSTESSYNSPLHF. The CDR3 coding sequence is TGTGCCAGCAGTACGGAGAGCTCCTATAATTCACCCCTCCACTTT.

This clone was seen a single time. The chain links TRBV14 to TRBJ2-7, with TRBD1 identical over 7 bases. The germline V gene has CDR1 SGHDN and CDR2 FVKESK. This CDR3 has 16 amino acids. J lost 3 bases, V lost 3 bases, and 11 bases had no gene match. The DNA for the CDR3 is TGTGCCAGCAGCCACATGGGACAGCGCCAGAACTACGAGCAGTACTTC. Amino acid sequence: CASSHMGQRQNYEQYF.

The V gene is TRBV5-1, the J gene TRBJ2-1; D possibly corresponds to TRBD1 (5 bases). The CDR3 is made up of 14 amino acids. V gave up 3 bases and J gave up 9 bases, with 16 bases separating them. The germline CDR1 and CDR2 sequences are SGHRS and YFSETQ. CDR3 sequence reads: CASSSAGPSPEQFF. The CDR3 DNA is TGCGCCAGCAGCTCCGCAGGGCCCTCCCCTGAGCAGTTCTTC.

The V call is TRBV11-1, the J call TRBJ2-2; tentative D call: TRBD2 (6 bases). There are 16 residues in the CDR3. Germline CDR1 SGHAT, CDR2 FQDESV (reference sequence). Trimming removed 1 base at V and 4 bases at J, with 13 bases between. The CDR3 coding sequence is TGTGCCAGCAGCTTAGTAGGGCCCGGGGGCACCGGGGAGCTGTTTTTT. Its protein product is CASSLVGPGGTGELFF.

The gene calls are TRBV5-6 and TRBJ1-1; TRBD1 aligns across 7 bases. The CDR3 length is 16 residues. V lost 4 bases to trimming and J lost 6 bases; unmatched junction nucleotides: 15. Germline lookup yields CDR1 SGHDT and CDR2 YYEEEE. CDR3 DNA: TGTGCCAGCAGCCTTCATGGCGGGACAGAGAGCGCTGAAGCTTTCTTT. This codes for CASSLHGGTESAEAFF. Full variable domain (remainder filled in from reference TRBV5-6 and TRBJ1-1): DAGVTQSPTHLIKTRGQQVTLRCSPKSGHDTVSWYQQALGQGPQFIFQYYEEEERQRGNFPDRFSGHQFPNYSSELNVNALLLGDSALYLCASSLHGGTESAEAFFGQGTRLTVV.

The chain is built from TRBV7-3 and TRBJ2-5; 8 bases agree with TRBD2. Germline loops: CDR1 SGHTA, CDR2 FQGTGA. The CDR3 has 19 amino acids. Trimming took 2 bases from V and 2 from J; bases not matched to a gene: 16. This CDR3 is CASSLLGGGLEFGQETQYF. In nucleotides, the CDR3 is TGTGCCAGCAGCTTACTGGGCGGGGGGTTAGAGTTCGGTCAAGAGACCCAGTACTTC.

The V gene is TRBV6-6, the J gene TRBJ2-7; 8 bases match TRBD2. The germline V gene has CDR1 MNHNY and CDR2 SVGAGI (reference sequence). The CDR3 sequence is 15 residues long. Trimming at V came to 0 bases and at J to 0 bases, leaving 1 base not matched to a gene. CDR3 amino acids: CASSYSSGSSYEQYF. The CDR3 region has the DNA TGTGCCAGCAGTTACTCGAGCGGGAGCTCCTACGAGCAGTACTTC.

The gene calls are TRBV4-2 and TRBJ1-1, with 8 bases fitting TRBD1. Germline CDR1 and CDR2: LGHNA and YNFKEQ. The V and J ends lost 4 bases and 0 bases, in that order; junction bases with no gene match: 13. The CDR3 has 18 amino acids. The CDR3 bases are TGTGCCAGCAGCCCTGGACGCGGACAGGGACCCATGAACACTGAAGCTTTCTTT. Its translation: CASSPGRGQGPMNTEAFF.

The rearrangement uses TRBV30 and TRBJ1-2; D not certain. V lost 2 bases and J 3 bases, leaving 16 bases between the germline ends. The CDR3 consists of 15 residues. CDR1 GTSNPN and CDR2 SVGIG come from the germline V gene (reference sequence). The CDR3 region is CAWSSRIGRDYGYTF. DNA of the CDR3: TGTGCCTGGAGTTCCCGGATCGGTCGGGACTATGGCTACACCTTC.

The CDR3, as DNA: TGTGCCAGCAGTTACGGGATGGGGAGCGGCTCCTACGAGCAGTACTTC. This sequence encodes CASSYGMGSGSYEQYF. The gene calls are TRBV6-5 and TRBJ2-7; weak D call: TRBD2 (5 bases). This CDR3 comprises 16 residues. Deletions cut 2 bases from V and 0 bases from J, with 14 bases between. Germline loops: CDR1 MNHEY, CDR2 SVGAGI.

The rearrangement links TRBV7-6 to TRBJ1-4; TRBD1 is a possible D gene (5 bases). This CDR3 is built from 13 residues. CDR1 is SGHVS and CDR2 is FNYEAQ in the germline V gene. V was cut by 3 bases and J by 5 bases, with 7 bases left in between. The CDR3 region has the DNA TGTGCCAGCAGCTTGGGGGGAAATGAAAAACTGTTTTTT. It translates to CASSLGGNEKLFF.

The CDR3 nucleotides are TGTGCCAGCAGCTCCCCACAGGGTGTATCCTCTAACGAGCAGTACTTC. Amino acids: CASSSPQGVSSNEQYF. The J gene is TRBJ2-7, the V gene TRBV7-9, with D maybe TRBD1 (6 bases). The V and J ends lost 4 bases and 5 bases respectively, with 21 bases between them. CDR3 size: 16 residues. Per germline, CDR1 SEHNR and CDR2 FQNEAQ (reference sequence). Combining the CDR3 with reference TRBV7-9 and TRBJ2-7 gives the whole variable domain DTGVSQNPRHKITKRGQNVTFRCDPISEHNRLYWYRQTLGQGPEFLTYFQNEAQLEKSRLLSDRFSAERPKGSFSTLEIQRTEQGDSAMYLCASSSPQGVSSNEQYFGPGTRLTVT.

J is TRBJ1-1 and V is TRBV5-1; D perhaps matches TRBD1 (5 bases). The CDR3 consists of 16 residues. Looked up from germline, CDR1 is SGHRS and CDR2 is YFSETQ. The ends were cut back, 2 bases at V and 5 bases at J, with 19 bases in the middle. The DNA for the CDR3 is TGCGCCAGCAGCTTAGGAGGGCCGAGGGGAGGGACTGAAGCTTTCTTT. Translation: CASSLGGPRGGTEAFF.

The chain uses TRBV30 and TRBJ2-3; TRBD2 matches at 13 bases. Trimming removed 3 bases from V and 1 base from J; junction bases left unmatched: 4. This CDR3 contains 16 residues. The germline gives CDR1 GTSNPN, CDR2 SVGIG (reference sequence). CDR3 sequence: CAWSYGLAGGTDTQYF. For the CDR3, the DNA is TGTGCCTGGAGCTATGGACTAGCGGGAGGCACAGATACGCAGTATTTT.

This clone appeared once. V and J are TRBV6-1 and TRBJ2-3; 12 bases line up with TRBD2. Germline V gene data show CDR1 as MNHNS and CDR2 as SASEGT. Germline trimming cut 7 bases from V and 4 bases from J; bases unmatched to any gene: 6. The CDR3 runs 15 residues. The CDR3 nucleotides are TGTGCCAGCACAAACGGACTAGCGGGATCAGATACGCAGTATTTT. Its protein is CASTNGLAGSDTQYF.

The chain uses TRBV5-6 and TRBJ1-2, with 7 bases matching TRBD1. J was trimmed by 2 bases and V by 5 bases; bases with no gene match: 6. The CDR3 covers 14 residues. Germline V gives CDR1 SGHDT, CDR2 YYEEEE. In DNA form, the CDR3 reads TGTGCCAGCAGTTCGGGACAGAGAAACTATGGCTACACCTTC. Protein sequence: CASSSGQRNYGYTF.

The V gene is TRBV5-1, the J gene TRBJ2-1; 16 nucleotides match TRBD2. CDR3 length: 15 residues. Germline trimming cut 4 bases from V and 8 bases from J; bases unmatched to any gene: 3. From germline, CDR1 is SGHRS and CDR2 YFSETQ. DNA of the CDR3: TGCGCCAGCAGCACAGGGACTAGCGGGGGGGATGAGCAGTTCTTC. As protein: CASSTGTSGGDEQFF. Supplemented by reference TRBV5-1 and TRBJ2-1, the full variable domain reads KAGVTQTPRYLIKTRGQQVTLSCSPISGHRSVSWYQQTPGQGLQFLFEYFSETQRNKGNFPGRFSGRQFSNSRSEMNVSTLELGDSALYLCASSTGTSGGDEQFFGPGTRLTVL.

In this sample, this clone turned up once. The chain links TRBV7-2 to TRBJ2-3; 8 nucleotides match TRBD2. Germline assignment: CDR1 SGHTA and CDR2 FQGNSA. CDR3 length: 16 amino acids. Trimming removed 5 bases from V and 1 base from J; junction bases left unmatched: 8. Here the CDR3 reads CASSKDGAGGTDTQYF. The CDR3 DNA reads as TGTGCCAGCAGCAAGGACGGAGCGGGGGGCACAGATACGCAGTATTTT.

The chain links TRBV30 to TRBJ2-3; D might be TRBD2 (7 bases). The germline V and J ends were trimmed by 0 bases and 3 bases, with 16 bases remaining between them. The germline V gene has CDR1 GTSNPN and CDR2 SVGIG (reference sequence). This CDR3 spans 16 amino acids. The CDR3 sequence: CAWSVQGGGRTDTQYF. The CDR3 DNA reads as TGTGCCTGGAGTGTACAAGGGGGAGGGAGGACAGATACGCAGTATTTT.

V usage is TRBV11-2 and J usage is TRBJ2-5; 8 nucleotides line up with TRBD2. The CDR3 extends over 16 amino acids. After removal of 5 bases from V and 5 bases from J, the junction contained 13 bases not matched to a gene. The germline V gene has CDR1 SGHAT and CDR2 FQNNGV. CDR3 sequence reads: CASSKRRAGDGETQYF. The CDR3, as DNA: TGTGCCAGCAGCAAAAGAAGAGCGGGAGATGGGGAGACCCAGTACTTC.

This chain joins TRBV21-1 and TRBJ1-1; TRBD1, the D gene given by the table, was not confirmed from the DNA. TRBV21-1 is given as a pseudogene. The length of the CDR3 is 16 residues. The CDR3, as DNA: TGTGCCAGCACCCTCGATGGAACAGGGTCAAACACTGAAGCTTTCTTT. Amino acid sequence: CASTLDGTGSNTEAFF.

The chain is built from TRBV29-1 and TRBJ1-2, with D possibly matching TRBD1 (5 bases). The germline V and J ends were trimmed by 6 bases and 4 bases, with 21 bases remaining between them. The CDR3 extends over 15 amino acids. Per the germline V gene, CDR1 is SQVTM and CDR2 is ANQGSEA. The CDR3 DNA reads as TGCAGCGTGATCCCCCAATGGCAGGGCCTCTATGGCTACACCTTC. Its protein product is CSVIPQWQGLYGYTF.

V and J are TRBV19 and TRBJ2-1, with TRBD2 as a possible D gene (6 bases). Germline values: CDR1 LNHDA, CDR2 SQIVND (reference sequence). V was shortened by 7 bases and J by 9 bases, with 25 bases between the two germline ends. The CDR3 consists of 16 residues. Here the CDR3 DNA reads TGTGCCAGTACCCCTTCGGAGGGAGGTGCTCTGGGTGAGCAGTTCTTC. This codes for CASTPSEGGALGEQFF.